The 18 T cell receptor delta chains given below trace back to one sample, sequenced in a study of γδ T cells in repeated Plasmodium falciparum infection. Bulk repertoires came from Vgamma9/Vdelta2+ or Vdelta2-negative gammadelta T cells flow-sorted from PBMC. TCRdb reprocessed the multiplex PCR reads using CATT. The data contain some 100,000 delta-chain clones, approximately 1.4% of them singletons. Input material: gamma-delta T cells from blood. All receptors come from a pool of human donors (malaria-infected and uninfected, not separated).

In the case of this clone: A far larger clone is one nucleotide away, so this likely arose from a read error. The same CDR3 arises from other DNA sequences in this sample as well. This rearrangement joins TRDV1 to TRDJ1; TRDD3 agrees at 9 bases. The J gene is not listed in TCRdb, so it was assigned here from a DNA match to germline. V shed 3 bases, J shed 2 bases, and the junction held 19 bases outside the gene matches. CDR3 length: 20 residues. Looked up from germline, CDR1 is TSWWSYY and CDR2 is QGS. The DNA for the CDR3 is TGTGCTCTTGGGGAGGCTAGGAGGCTGGGGGATCCTTGGTATACCGATAAACTCATCTTT. Protein product: CALGEARRLGDPWYTDKLIF.

This clone was recorded a few times. It differs at one base from a far larger clone, so likely a read error. Other DNA sequences in the sample encode the same CDR3. This rearrangement joins TRDV1 to TRDJ1; 11 bases agree with TRDD3. Assignment of the J gene here rests on matching the DNA to germline, because TCRdb gives none. The CDR3 sequence is 22 residues long. Germline-derived CDR1 and CDR2 are TSWWSYY and QGS. V was clipped by 3 bases and J by 0 bases; unmatched bases: 21. The CDR3 DNA sequence: TGTGCTCTTGGGGAGGGGGCCTTCCTAGTCGACTGGGGGATAGATTACACCGATAAACTCATCTTT. This codes for CALGEGAFLVDWGIDYTDKLIF.

This clone was counted a few times. The protein given by TCRdb reflects a much larger clone and differs at residue 16 from this DNA's translation, likely from a read error; the protein shown is the DNA's translation. The CDR3 sequence is CALGGRINRSCRDTDRLIF. CDR3 sequence (DNA): TGTGCCCTTGGGGGACGTATAAACCGCTCGTGTAGGGACACCGATAGACTCATCTTT. V usage is TRDV1 and J usage is TRDJ1; 7 nucleotides match TRDD3. TCRdb supplies no J gene; here it was assigned by aligning the nucleotide sequence to germline. The CDR3 consists of 19 residues. Germline CDR1 reads TSWWSYY; CDR2 reads QGS.

This clone was counted a few times. This likely stems from a read error, as it lies one base from a far larger clone. The chain uses TRDV1 and TRDJ1; 7 nucleotides agree with TRDD2. No J gene is reported in TCRdb; it was inferred here by comparing the DNA with germline. Germline CDR1 is TSWWSYY and CDR2 is QGS. The CDR3 consists of 18 residues. V trimming: 3 bases; J trimming: 2 bases; junction bases outside the gene matches: 15. For the CDR3, the DNA is TGTGCTCTTGGGGAGCACCACTTCCTAAGAACCGAGACCGATAAACTCATCTTT. Amino acid sequence: CALGEHHFLRTETDKLIF.

This clone was observed a few times. TCRdb's protein, taken from a much larger clone, differs from this DNA's translation at residue 5, likely owing to a read error; the protein displayed comes from the DNA. The chain combines TRDV1 with TRDJ2, with 8 bases identical to TRDD3. The ends lost 4 bases at V and 0 bases at J; junction bases unmatched: 25. CDR1 and CDR2 (germline): TSWWSYY, QGS. This CDR3 contains 23 residues. CDR3 in DNA: TGTGCTCTTGGGGCTCCCCCGGAAGGTTGGGGGATTGTGTCTATCCCTTTGACAGCACAACTCTTCTTT. It translates to CALGAPPEGWGIVSIPLTAQLFF.

This clone has a handful of counts. The TCRdb protein, from a much larger clone, departs from this DNA's translation at residue 4, likely by read error; the protein shown derives from the DNA. This chain links TRDV1 with TRDJ1, with 9 bases that match TRDD3. Germline assignment: CDR1 TSWWSYY and CDR2 QGS. The CDR3 contains 15 residues. In nucleotides, the CDR3 is TGTGCTCTTGTGGAAGGCCTTCCGGGGGATACTCGGCTCATCTTT. As protein: CALVEGLPGDTRLIF.

In this sample, this clone turned up many times. CDR3 loop: CALGETFLWGISYTDKLIF. CDR3 nucleotide sequence: TGTGCTCTTGGGGAAACGTTCCTGTGGGGGATATCTTACACCGATAAACTCATCTTT. The chain is built from TRDV1 and TRDJ1; 9 bases are shared with TRDD3. CDR1 TSWWSYY and CDR2 QGS come from the germline V gene. J gave up 0 bases and V 2 bases, and 13 bases lay outside the gene matches. The CDR3 totals 19 residues.

As regards this clone: The protein recorded in TCRdb matches a much larger clone and deviates from this DNA's translation at residue 8, suggesting a read error; the protein here is obtained by translating the DNA. The chain has TRDV2 and TRDJ1, with unresolved D. TCRdb supplies no J gene; here it was assigned by aligning the nucleotide sequence to germline. CDR3 length: 15 residues. Trimming stripped 0 bases from V and 0 bases from J, with 10 bases between. Germline lookup yields CDR1 GEAIGNYY and CDR2 EKD. CDR3 nucleotides: TGTGCCTGTGACACCGTGGTAACCGACACCGATAAACTCATCTTT. As protein: CACDTVVTDTDKLIF.

Note on this clone: This likely reflects a read error, since a far larger clone is one base away. The same CDR3 also results from other DNA sequences found in this sample. J is TRDJ1 and V is TRDV1; tentatively, D is TRDD3 (6 bases). TCRdb lists no J gene, so it was determined here by aligning the DNA to germline. This CDR3 is 19 amino acids long. Germline V gene sequence: CDR1 TSWWSYY, CDR2 QGS. V shed 7 bases and J shed 1 base, with 28 bases lying between them. CDR3 sequence reads: CALVLFPLAGGATTDKLIF. CDR3 bases: TGTGCTCTTGTGCTCTTCCCCCTCGCGGGGGGAGCAACCACCGATAAACTCATCTTT.

Worth noting for this clone: TCRdb attributes to this sequence the protein of a much larger clone, which differs from the DNA translation at residue 12; a read error is likely, and the protein displayed is translated from the DNA. The chain joins TRDV2 to TRDJ1; TRDD3 matches at 12 bases. Germline-derived CDR1 and CDR2 are GEAIGNYY and EKD. This CDR3 region has 17 residues. Trimming removed 5 bases from V and 3 bases from J; junction bases left unmatched: 12. This CDR3 reads CACVELGDTGSADKLIF. The CDR3 nucleotides are TGTGCCTGTGTCGAACTGGGGGATACAGGGTCCGCCGATAAACTCATCTTT.

A note on this clone: TCRdb lists the protein of a much larger clone for this DNA, which differs at residue 7, so this is likely a read error; the protein given here is translated from the DNA itself. The rearrangement joins TRDV2 to TRDJ1; possible D gene TRDD3, 5 bases. Germline CDR1 and CDR2: GEAIGNYY and EKD. The CDR3 is 18 residues long. V was shortened by 0 bases and J by 0 bases, with 19 bases between the two germline ends. The chain's CDR3 is CACDTSRGPRRDTDKLIF. CDR3 sequence (DNA): TGTGCCTGTGACACCTCCCGGGGGCCCCGGCGGGACACCGATAAACTCATCTTT.

This clone was detected a few times. Given a far larger clone just one base away, this is likely a sequencing read error. Different DNA sequences within this sample yield the same CDR3. The V gene is given as TRDV2, and no J gene call is available; the D segment call TRDD3 is taken from the table without a DNA check. The CDR3 loop spans 17 amino acids. Germline V gene data show CDR1 as GEAIGNYY and CDR2 as EKD. CDR3: CACDTGRFLWDTRQMFF. In nucleotides, the CDR3 is TGTGCCTGTGACACCGGAAGGTTTCTTTGGGACACCCGACAGATGTTCTTC.

In regard to this clone: Since a far larger clone is one base different, this is likely a read error. Other DNA sequences in the sample encode the same CDR3. The rearrangement links TRDV2 to TRDJ1; 8 nucleotides line up with TRDD3. TCRdb records no J gene; here it was assigned by comparing the DNA to germline. This CDR3 region has 16 residues. Germline V gene data show CDR1 as GEAIGNYY and CDR2 as EKD. V trimming: 5 bases; J trimming: 0 bases; junction bases outside the gene matches: 10. DNA for the CDR3: TGTGCCTGTGTCGCCTTACTGGGGGGTTACACCGATAAACTCATCTTT. The encoded protein is CACVALLGGYTDKLIF.

This clone came up a few times. The protein given by TCRdb reflects a much larger clone and differs at residue 8 from this DNA's translation, likely from a read error; the protein shown is the DNA's translation. This sequence joins TRDV1 and TRDJ1, with D maybe TRDD3 (5 bases). Assignment of the J gene here rests on matching the DNA to germline, because TCRdb gives none. Germline V CDR1 and CDR2: TSWWSYY, QGS. Trimming took off 4 bases at V and 0 bases at J, with 33 bases between the two ends. There are 22 residues in the CDR3. In DNA, the CDR3 is TGTGCTCTTGGGGTCCTTATTTCTACCCCTGATACTTACGCGGGATACACCGATAAACTCATCTTT. Translating it yields CALGVLISTPDTYAGYTDKLIF.

This clone was counted a few times. It differs at one base from a far larger clone, so likely a read error. The same CDR3 also results from other DNA sequences found in this sample. V usage is TRDV1 and J usage is TRDJ1, with no clear D. TCRdb lists no J gene, so it was determined here by aligning the DNA to germline. The CDR3 totals 14 residues. Germline values: CDR1 TSWWSYY, CDR2 QGS. CDR3 loop: CALGFLHVRYKLIF. In DNA form, the CDR3 reads TGTGCCCTTGGGTTTCTCCACGTTCGGTATAAACTCATCTTT.

Note on this clone: TCRdb records a much larger clone's protein for this DNA, with a difference at residue 6 that likely arises from a read error; the protein given is the translation of the DNA. The chain couples TRDV2 to TRDJ1; 9 nucleotides match TRDD3. This CDR3 contains 21 residues. Germline V gene sequence: CDR1 GEAIGNYY, CDR2 EKD. V shed 3 bases, J shed 0 bases, and the junction held 22 bases outside the gene matches. The CDR3 region is CACDQRQLLGDHLSNTDKLIF. The CDR3, as DNA: TGTGCCTGTGACCAGAGACAATTACTGGGGGACCACTTAAGTAACACCGATAAACTCATCTTT.

Remarks on this clone: TCRdb pairs this DNA with a much larger clone's protein that differs at residue 4, likely a read error; the protein shown was translated from the DNA. The rearrangement uses TRDV2 and TRDJ1; perhaps TRDD3 as D (5 bases). The CDR3 has 16 residues. CDR1 and CDR2 (germline): GEAIGNYY, EKD. This CDR3 reads CACNTVGLAPTDKLIF. The CDR3 nucleotides read TGTGCCTGTAACACCGTGGGGCTAGCCCCAACCGATAAACTCATCTTT.

Note on this clone: A read error likely explains why the TCRdb protein, taken from a much larger clone, differs from this DNA's translation at residue 11; the protein shown is translated from the DNA. This chain uses TRDV2 with TRDJ3; D possibly corresponds to TRDD3 (6 bases). The J gene, absent from TCRdb, was called here by matching the DNA to germline. Germline V gene sequence: CDR1 GEAIGNYY, CDR2 EKD. The CDR3 is made up of 17 amino acids. The CDR3 nucleotides read TGTGCCTGTGTGAGAGATAGCAGCTCCTGGGGCACCCGACAGATGTTTTTC. It encodes CACVRDSSSWGTRQMFF.